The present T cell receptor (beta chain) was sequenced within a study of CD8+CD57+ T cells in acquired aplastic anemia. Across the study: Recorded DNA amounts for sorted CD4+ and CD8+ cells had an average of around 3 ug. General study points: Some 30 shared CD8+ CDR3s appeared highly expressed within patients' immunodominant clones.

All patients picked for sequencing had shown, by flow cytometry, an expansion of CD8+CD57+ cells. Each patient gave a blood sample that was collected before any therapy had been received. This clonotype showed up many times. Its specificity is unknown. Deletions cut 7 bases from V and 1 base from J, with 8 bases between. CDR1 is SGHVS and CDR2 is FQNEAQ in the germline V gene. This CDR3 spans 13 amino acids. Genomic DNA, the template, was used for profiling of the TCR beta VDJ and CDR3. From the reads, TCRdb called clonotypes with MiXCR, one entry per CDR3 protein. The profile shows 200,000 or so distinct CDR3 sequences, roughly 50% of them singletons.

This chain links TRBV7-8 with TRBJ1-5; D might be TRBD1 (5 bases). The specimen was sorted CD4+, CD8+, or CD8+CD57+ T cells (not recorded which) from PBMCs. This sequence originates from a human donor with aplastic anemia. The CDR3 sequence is CASTRGSNQPQHF. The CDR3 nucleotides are TGTGCCAGCACCCGGGGCAGCAATCAGCCCCAGCATTTT.